These 10 T cell receptor beta chains came from one sample sequenced in a study of T cells in Graves' hyperthyroidism and ophthalmopathy. The CDR3 regions of TCR beta were amplified from RNA transcripts. Initially, a first-round RT-PCR of the TCR CDR3 employed the HTBI primer set. TCRdb passed the multiplex PCR reads through MiXCR, listing each CDR3 protein once. This sample has a few hundred thousand distinct CDR3 sequences, with approximately 14% found just once. The sample consisted of blood. These receptors all stem from a woman younger than 45 with Graves' hyperthyroidism.

This clonotype has a count of ten or more. The J gene is TRBJ2-2, the V gene TRBV7-6, with TRBD2 identical over 7 bases. Germline CDR1 and CDR2: SGHVS and FNYEAQ. V was clipped by 0 bases and J by 4 bases; unmatched bases: 8. The CDR3 runs to 17 residues. CDR3 coding DNA: TGTGCCAGCAGCTTAGCTTGGAGCGGGATGGTCACCGGGGAGCTGTTTTTT. Encoded protein: CASSLAWSGMVTGELFF.

The rearrangement uses TRBV20-1 and TRBJ2-7; maybe TRBD1 (5 bases). CDR3 length: 14 residues. The V gene lost 1 base and the J gene lost 4 bases, with 14 bases spanning the gap. The germline V gene has CDR1 DFQATT and CDR2 SNEGSKA (reference sequence). This chain's CDR3 is CSARASHRLYEQYF. The CDR3 coding sequence is TGCAGTGCTAGAGCTTCCCACAGGCTGTACGAGCAGTACTTC.

This chain connects TRBV27 to TRBJ2-3, with D perhaps assigned TRBD1 or TRBD2 (5 bases each). V gave up 2 bases and J gave up 6 bases, with 12 bases separating them. The CDR3 length is 14 residues. Germline V CDR1 and CDR2: MNHEY, SMNVEV (reference sequence). For the CDR3, the DNA is TGTGCCAGCAGTTTAGAGGGACCGTGGGATACGCAGTATTTT. Translated: CASSLEGPWDTQYF.

The chain links TRBV5-1 to TRBJ2-2; TRBD1 is a possible D gene (6 bases). Germline CDR1 reads SGHRS; CDR2 reads YFSETQ. The CDR3 extends over 19 amino acids. V was clipped by 1 base and J by 3 bases, with 22 bases between them. For the CDR3, the DNA is TGCGCCAGCAGCTTGTCTGGTTACCCAGGGGTTGGGGACACCGGGGAGCTGTTTTTT. Protein product: CASSLSGYPGVGDTGELFF.

This clonotype was detected only a few times. The chain carries TRBV12-3 or TRBV12-4 and TRBJ2-1; D might be TRBD1 (6 bases). CDR3 length: 14 residues. Trimming stripped 1 base from V and 5 bases from J, with 9 bases between. The CDR3 nucleotides are TGTGCCAGCAGTTTAGGGGCAGGGGACAATGAGCAGTTCTTC. Its protein is CASSLGAGDNEQFF.

This chain connects TRBV18 to TRBJ1-3; possible D gene TRBD1, 5 bases. The ends were cut back, 3 bases at V and 0 bases at J, with 15 bases in the middle. Germline lookup yields CDR1 KGHSH and CDR2 LQKENI. The CDR3 consists of 17 residues. As DNA, the CDR3 is TGTGCCAGCTCACCGACAGCCAGTTCTAGCTCTGGAAACACCATATATTTT. It is translated as CASSPTASSSSGNTIYF.

This clonotype appeared many times. The J gene is TRBJ1-1, the V gene TRBV28, with 9 nucleotides matching TRBD1. CDR1 is MDHEN and CDR2 is SYDVKM in the germline V gene. This CDR3 spans 15 amino acids. V was clipped by 5 bases and J by 3 bases; unmatched bases: 7. DNA for the CDR3: TGTGCCAGCAGTCGACAGGGGGTAATAGACACTGAAGCTTTCTTT. It is translated as CASSRQGVIDTEAFF.

Only a few counts were recorded for this clonotype. The V and J genes are TRBV10-2 and TRBJ2-7, with D uncertain. The germline gives CDR1 WSHSY, CDR2 SAAADI. The CDR3 is 12 amino acids. Between the trimmed V and J ends, which lost 6 bases and 2 bases, there was a span of 8 bases. CDR3 loop: CASRIGAYEQYF. CDR3 in DNA: TGCGCCAGCAGAATAGGAGCCTACGAGCAGTACTTC.

This clonotype was picked up a small number of times. The chain uses TRBV15 and TRBJ2-7; no definite D call. CDR1 is LNHNV and CDR2 is YYDKDF in the germline V gene (reference sequence). V lost 0 bases and J 5 bases, leaving 8 bases between the germline ends. The CDR3 spans 13 residues. CDR3 nucleotide sequence: TGTGCCACCAGCAGAGATATGGGGAACGAGCAGTACTTC. This gives the protein CATSRDMGNEQYF.

This clonotype was counted a few times. This sequence joins TRBV4-1 and TRBJ1-2; maybe TRBD1 (5 bases). The V gene lost 4 bases and the J gene lost 4 bases, with 10 bases spanning the gap. This CDR3 comprises 13 residues. Germline V gene lookup returns CDR1 MGHRA and CDR2 YSYEKL. This CDR3 reads CASSPLGGYGYTF. The CDR3 DNA is TGCGCCAGCAGCCCGTTGGGGGGCTATGGCTACACCTTC.